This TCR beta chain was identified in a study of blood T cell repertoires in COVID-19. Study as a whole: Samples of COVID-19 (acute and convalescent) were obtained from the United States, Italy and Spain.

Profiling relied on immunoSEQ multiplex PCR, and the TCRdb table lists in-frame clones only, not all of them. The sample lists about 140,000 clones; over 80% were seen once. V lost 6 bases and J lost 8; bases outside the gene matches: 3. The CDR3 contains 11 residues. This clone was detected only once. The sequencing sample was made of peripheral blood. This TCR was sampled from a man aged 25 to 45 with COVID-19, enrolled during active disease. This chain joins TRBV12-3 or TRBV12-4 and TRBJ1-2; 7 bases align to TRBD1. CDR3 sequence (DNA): TGTGCCAGCAGCAGGGGGTACGGCTACACCTTC. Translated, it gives CASSRGYGYTF.